The 16 T cell receptor beta chains given below trace back to one sample, sequenced in a study of CD8 T cells in Susac syndrome. The RNA input was roughly 0.45 to 1 ug, and it was reverse transcribed with random hexamers. MiXCR, applied by TCRdb to the immunoSEQ multiplex PCR reads, yields one record per CDR3 protein. Of about 120,000 distinct CDR3 sequences listed, 85% to 95% were seen once; the top ten hold less than 0.15%. The specimen sequenced was CD4+ T cells from PBMCs. The receptors shown here come from a human donor in good health.

This sequence joins TRBV11-3 and TRBJ2-1; D might be TRBD1 (5 bases). The CDR3 spans 16 residues. Germline V CDR1 and CDR2: SGHNT, YENEEA. Trimming left V 1 base short and J 3 bases short, with 13 bases between. The CDR3 protein is CASSLGGRRSYNEQFF. CDR3 nucleotides: TGTGCCAGCAGCTTAGGGGGCAGGAGAAGCTACAATGAGCAGTTCTTC.

This clonotype has a single count. The chain couples TRBV12-5 to TRBJ1-2; tentatively, D is TRBD1 (5 bases). Trimming shortened V by 6 bases and J by 5 bases, and 13 bases separated the two germline ends. Germline loops: CDR1 LGHNT, CDR2 FRNRAP. This CDR3 is 13 amino acids long. CDR3 DNA sequence: TGTGCTAGTGGGGGCAGGGAGGGGTATGGCTACACCTTC. Its translation: CASGGREGYGYTF.

The CDR3 loop reads CASSLIEASGANVLTF. For the CDR3, the DNA is TGTGCCAGCAGCTTAATAGAAGCCTCTGGGGCCAACGTCCTGACTTTC. The chain is built from TRBV7-8 and TRBJ2-6; no reliable D call. Germline CDR1 and CDR2: SGHVS and FQNEAQ. The CDR3 sequence is 16 residues long. V was trimmed by 2 bases and J by 0 bases, leaving 8 bases between them.

The CDR3 sequence is CASSSTVPINTGELFF. The CDR3 nucleotides are TGTGCCAGTTCGTCGACAGTCCCCATAAACACCGGGGAGCTGTTTTTT. The V call is TRBV19, the J call TRBJ2-2, with D tentatively TRBD1 (5 bases). V lost 8 bases to trimming and J lost 2 bases, with 18 bases between them. Germline V gene lookup returns CDR1 LNHDA and CDR2 SQIVND (reference sequence). CDR3 length: 16 amino acids.

Remarks on this clonotype: One end of the junction is discordant with germline, which a read error may explain. The V gene is TRBV20-1, the J gene TRBJ1-5; unclear D gene. This CDR3 comprises 13 residues. The germline CDR1 and CDR2 sequences are DFQATT and SNEGSKA (reference sequence). The CDR3 DNA sequence: TGCAGTGCGAGAGATTATAGCAATCAGCCCCAGCATTTT. As protein: CSARDYSNQPQHF.

V usage is TRBV5-6 and J usage is TRBJ1-5, with D possibly matching TRBD1 (6 bases). The CDR3 sequence is 14 residues long. V was clipped by 4 bases and J by 2 bases, with 10 bases between them. Germline V gives CDR1 SGHDT, CDR2 YYEEEE. The chain's CDR3 is CASSGPGGNQPQHF. CDR3 in DNA: TGTGCCAGCAGCGGGCCAGGGGGCAATCAGCCCCAGCATTTT.

The rearrangement uses TRBV5-1 and TRBJ2-2, with D possibly being TRBD1 (6 bases). Germline V lookup: CDR1 SGHRS, CDR2 YFSETQ. Trimming removed 1 base at V and 4 bases at J, with 14 bases between. The CDR3 runs to 16 residues. The CDR3 nucleotides read TGCGCCAGCAGCTTGACGACAGGCGGATCCACCGGGGAGCTGTTTTTT. It codes for CASSLTTGGSTGELFF.

The rearrangement uses TRBV4-2 and TRBJ2-2, with 7 bases aligning to TRBD1. In germline, CDR1 is LGHNA, CDR2 YNFKEQ. This CDR3 contains 15 residues. Losses at the gene ends were 3 bases for V and 5 bases for J; bases not matched to a gene: 6. CDR3 protein: CASSHGTASTGELFF. DNA for the CDR3: TGTGCCAGCAGCCACGGGACAGCCTCTACCGGGGAGCTGTTTTTT.

This clonotype appeared once. The chain combines TRBV20-1 with TRBJ1-2; possible D gene TRBD1, 6 bases. The CDR3 has 13 amino acids. Germline V gene data show CDR1 as DFQATT and CDR2 as SNEGSKA (reference sequence). Deletions cut 0 bases from V and 8 bases from J, with 13 bases between. CDR3: CSARDAGGGGYTF. The CDR3 bases are TGCAGTGCTAGAGATGCTGGAGGGGGGGGCTACACCTTC.

The chain is built from TRBV3-1 and TRBJ2-1, with TRBD2 as a possible D gene (6 bases). The CDR3 spans 16 residues. V lost 5 bases to trimming and J lost 4 bases, with 18 bases between them. Germline V gene lookup returns CDR1 LGHDT and CDR2 YNNKEL (reference sequence). DNA for the CDR3: TGTGCCAGCAGCTACATTAACGGCGGGAAGTACAATGAGCAGTTCTTC. The encoded protein is CASSYINGGKYNEQFF.

The chain uses TRBV6-5 and TRBJ1-1; tentative D call: TRBD1 (5 bases). Trimming shortened V by 7 bases and J by 9 bases, and 15 bases separated the two germline ends. Germline CDR1 MNHEY, CDR2 SVGAGI. This CDR3 has 12 amino acids. The CDR3 nucleotides are TGTGCCAGCATTGGATCGGCAGGGCAAGCTTTCTTT. This translates into CASIGSAGQAFF.

This clonotype was counted a few times. V and J are TRBV5-1 and TRBJ2-7; TRBD1 agrees at 7 bases. Germline CDR1 SGHRS, CDR2 YFSETQ. V shed 0 bases and J 0 bases; nucleotides not matched to a gene: 0. This CDR3 is built from 14 residues. CDR3 loop: CASSLEGASYEQYF. In DNA form, the CDR3 reads TGCGCCAGCAGCTTGGAGGGGGCCTCCTACGAGCAGTACTTC.

The chain links TRBV20-1 to TRBJ1-1; 7 nucleotides align to TRBD1. CDR3 length: 12 residues. The ends lost 5 bases at V and 2 bases at J; junction bases unmatched: 2. Per germline, CDR1 DFQATT and CDR2 SNEGSKA (reference sequence). The CDR3 protein is CSAGTDNTEAFF. CDR3 nucleotides: TGCAGTGCTGGGACAGACAACACTGAAGCTTTCTTT.

The J gene is TRBJ2-7, the V gene TRBV20-1; 8 positions agree with TRBD1. Germline assignment: CDR1 DFQATT and CDR2 SNEGSKA (reference sequence). The CDR3 is 13 amino acids. V gave up 7 bases and J gave up 1 base; unmatched junction bases: 6. The CDR3 nucleotides read TGCAGTGTCCGGGACAGGCTATCCTACGAGCAGTACTTC. As protein: CSVRDRLSYEQYF.

This chain links TRBV20-1 with TRBJ2-5; 10 nucleotides line up with TRBD2. Germline CDR1 DFQATT, CDR2 SNEGSKA (reference sequence). This CDR3 is 16 amino acids long. V gave up 3 bases and J gave up 4 bases; unmatched junction bases: 11. CDR3 protein: CSASGLAGDLRETQYF. The CDR3 DNA reads as TGCAGTGCTAGTGGCCTAGCGGGAGACCTTCGAGAGACCCAGTACTTC.

The genes are TRBV6-5 and TRBJ1-2, with a weak D call TRBD1 (5 bases). Germline loops: CDR1 MNHEY, CDR2 SVGAGI. This CDR3 is built from 12 residues. Trimming left V 6 bases short and J 6 bases short, with 11 bases between. The CDR3 protein is CASRKTVHGYTF. In DNA form, the CDR3 reads TGTGCCAGCAGGAAGACAGTCCATGGCTACACCTTC.